These 23 T cell receptor beta chains came from one sample sequenced in a study of T-cell reconstitution after alpha-beta-depleted transplantation in children. Unique molecular identifiers were used in preparing the TCRbeta library. A single record per CDR3 protein comes from TCRdb applying MiXCR to the PCR reads. Here the sample spans fewer than 250,000 distinct CDR3 sequences, approximately 8% being singletons. Here the sequenced sample was PBMCs, mostly from graft donor cells, taken 180 days after TCRalphabeta/CD19-depleted stem cell transplant. These receptors were obtained from a male patient between 5 and 17 years old who had a stem cell transplant for acute lymphoblastic leukemia, so the T cells may come from the graft donor.

The chain has TRBV20-1 and TRBJ2-7; 12 bases line up with TRBD2. This CDR3 comprises 15 residues. Germline CDR1 reads DFQATT; CDR2 reads SNEGSKA (reference sequence). V was clipped by 3 bases and J by 4 bases; unmatched bases: 7. The CDR3 is CSASRAGTSGYEQYF. The CDR3, as DNA: TGCAGTGCTAGTCGCGCCGGGACTAGCGGGTACGAGCAGTACTTC.

This clonotype was seen a handful of times. V and J are TRBV7-8 and TRBJ2-6; no clear D. Germline CDR1 reads SGHVS; CDR2 reads FQNEAQ. V was trimmed by 3 bases and J by 10 bases, leaving 13 bases between them. CDR3 size: 14 residues. CDR3 bases: TGTGCCAGCAGCTTGAGGCAGGACCATAACGTCCTGACTTTC. The encoded protein is CASSLRQDHNVLTF.

This clonotype appeared many times. V gene TRBV2 combines with J gene TRBJ1-1; 7 nucleotides agree with TRBD1. The germline V gene has CDR1 SNHLY and CDR2 FYNNEI. This CDR3 is built from 15 residues. The ends lost 6 bases at V and 0 bases at J; junction bases unmatched: 7. This CDR3 is CASSKRTGLNTEAFF. The CDR3 region has the DNA TGTGCCAGCAGCAAAAGGACAGGTTTGAACACTGAAGCTTTCTTT.

This clonotype was detected many times. DNA of the CDR3: TGTGCCAGCAGCCCAGACGGGGTTAAGGGAAACACTGAAGCTTTCTTT. This translates into CASSPDGVKGNTEAFF. The chain has TRBV7-9 and TRBJ1-1; D remains unclear. Trimming cost V 5 bases and J 2 bases, with 18 bases left between them. In germline, CDR1 is SEHNR, CDR2 FQNEAQ (reference sequence). The CDR3 runs to 16 residues.

This clonotype appeared many times. The chain joins TRBV6-5 to TRBJ1-2, with D maybe TRBD1 (5 bases). CDR1 and CDR2 from the germline V gene are MNHEY and SVGAGI. This CDR3 is built from 13 residues. Trimming took 0 bases from V and 14 from J, leaving 16 bases between them. CDR3 protein: CASSYSTGGTGTF. As DNA, the CDR3 is TGTGCCAGCAGTTACTCGACGGGGGGGACGGGAACCTTC.

A word on this clonotype: A much larger clone lies one base from this, so it may be a read error. The V gene is TRBV28, the J gene TRBJ2-4; TRBD2 aligns across 14 bases. Germline loops: CDR1 MDHEN, CDR2 SYDVKM. The CDR3 spans 17 residues. The chain's CDR3 is CVSSPGLAGDGKNIQYF. The CDR3 DNA sequence: TGTGTCAGCAGTCCGGGACTAGCGGGAGATGGCAAAAACATTCAGTACTTC.

This clonotype was detected many times. The chain carries TRBV5-1 and TRBJ2-5; 9 bases agree with TRBD2. The CDR3 sequence is 15 residues long. Trimming removed 2 bases from V and 4 bases from J; junction bases left unmatched: 6. Germline values: CDR1 SGHRS, CDR2 YFSETQ. The CDR3 nucleotides read TGCGCCAGCAGCTTCGATCCGGGACTAGCAGAGACCCAGTACTTC. Its translation: CASSFDPGLAETQYF.

This clonotype has at least ten counts. The gene calls are TRBV9 and TRBJ2-3, with 8 nucleotides matching TRBD1. Trimming cost V 4 bases and J 1 base; bases outside gene matches: 5. This CDR3 is 15 amino acids long. The germline V gene has CDR1 SGDLS and CDR2 YYNGEE. CDR3 region: CASSTRGRGTDTQYF. The CDR3 DNA reads as TGTGCCAGCAGCACCAGGGGGCGAGGCACAGATACGCAGTATTTT.

Ten or more counts support this clonotype. The chain uses TRBV5-1 and TRBJ2-7, with 9 bases lining up with TRBD1. CDR3 length equals 16 residues. Germline V gene data show CDR1 as SGHRS and CDR2 as YFSETQ. V lost 2 bases and J lost 2; bases outside the gene matches: 8. CDR3 protein: CASSLNPRDRAYEQYF. Written as DNA, the CDR3 is TGCGCCAGCAGCTTAAATCCCCGGGACAGGGCCTACGAGCAGTACTTC.

This clonotype was observed at least ten times. CDR3 loop: CASSPGTNPLAAQYF. In DNA, the CDR3 is TGTGCCAGCAGTCCGGGGACTAACCCCCTTGCGGCCCAGTACTTC. The chain couples TRBV12-3 or TRBV12-4 to TRBJ2-5; TRBD2 matches 7 bases. This CDR3 has 15 amino acids. The J segment lost 9 bases and the V segment lost 5 bases, leaving 15 bases of the junction unmatched.

In its sample, this clonotype was seen many times. The gene calls are TRBV28 and TRBJ2-1, with D uncertain. The CDR3 is 14 amino acids. Germline V gene data show CDR1 as MDHEN and CDR2 as SYDVKM. V lost 7 bases, J lost 0 bases, and 10 bases lay in between. CDR3 protein: CASNRHSSYNEQFF. The DNA for the CDR3 is TGTGCCAGCAACCGACATAGCTCCTACAATGAGCAGTTCTTC.

This clonotype has only one observation. A much larger clonotype is one base distant, so this may be a read error. The rearrangement uses TRBV11-2 and TRBJ2-7; D perhaps matches TRBD2 (6 bases). The V gene's germline CDR1 is SGHAT and CDR2 FQNNGV. Deletions cut 9 bases from V and 4 bases from J, with 22 bases between. The CDR3 contains 15 residues. CDR3 DNA: TGTGCCAGTCGAGACCCCGGCAGGGACTGGTACGAGCAGTACTTC. It is translated as CASRDPGRDWYEQYF.

This clonotype appeared many times. The gene calls are TRBV27 and TRBJ2-3; weak D call: TRBD1 (6 bases). Germline V gene lookup returns CDR1 MNHEY and CDR2 SMNVEV (reference sequence). This CDR3 is built from 14 residues. Trimming removed 3 bases at V and 4 bases at J, with 11 bases between. DNA for the CDR3: TGTGCCAGCAGTTTCTTCAGGGGAGCAGATACGCAGTATTTT. It is translated as CASSFFRGADTQYF.

In its sample, this clonotype was seen many times. The chain carries TRBV10-3 and TRBJ2-7; 10 bases are shared with TRBD1. Germline V CDR1 and CDR2: ENHRY, SYGVKD. The junction had 3 bases not matched to a gene; V was cut back by 0 bases and J by 1 base. This CDR3 region has 16 residues. CDR3 region: CAISESGTGASYEQYF. CDR3 in DNA: TGTGCCATCAGTGAGTCGGGGACAGGGGCGTCCTACGAGCAGTACTTC.

This clonotype was counted ten times or more. The chain couples TRBV7-2 to TRBJ1-3; D gene unclear. Trimming cost V 3 bases and J 0 bases, with 15 bases left between them. The CDR3 contains 17 residues. Germline loops: CDR1 SGHTA, CDR2 FQGNSA. In DNA, the CDR3 is TGTGCCAGCAGCTTGACCGGGGTTGGGTTCTCTGGAAACACCATATATTTT. Its protein product is CASSLTGVGFSGNTIYF.

This clonotype has at least ten counts. The chain is built from TRBV15 and TRBJ2-7; D perhaps matches TRBD1 (6 bases). Per the germline V gene, CDR1 is LNHNV and CDR2 is YYDKDF (reference sequence). V lost 0 bases, J lost 2 bases, and 14 bases lay in between. The CDR3 contains 16 residues. CDR3: CATSRDGSRGPYEQYF. The DNA for the CDR3 is TGTGCCACCAGCAGAGATGGAAGCAGGGGCCCCTACGAGCAGTACTTC. The variable domain in full, with the rest retrieved from reference TRBV15 and TRBJ2-7, is DAMVIQNPRYQVTQFGKPVTLSCSQTLNHNVMYWYQQKSSQAPKLLFHYYDKDFNNEADTPDNFQSRRPNTSFCFLDIRSPGLGDTAMYLCATSRDGSRGPYEQYFGPGTRLTVT.

This clonotype has ten or more counts. The J gene is TRBJ2-6, the V gene TRBV5-5; maybe TRBD2 (5 bases). The CDR3 is 17 amino acids. Trimming removed 2 bases from V and 0 bases from J, with 12 bases in between. CDR1 is SGHKS and CDR2 is YYEKEE in the germline V gene (reference sequence). The CDR3 sequence: CASSLAGITSGANVLTF. DNA for the CDR3: TGTGCCAGCAGCTTAGCCGGGATCACCTCTGGGGCCAACGTCCTGACTTTC.

This clonotype was counted at least ten times. The chain uses TRBV20-1 and TRBJ1-5; D possibly corresponds to TRBD1 (6 bases). Trimming removed 3 bases from V and 6 bases from J, with 12 bases in between. From germline, CDR1 is DFQATT and CDR2 SNEGSKA (reference sequence). This CDR3 comprises 13 residues. The CDR3 reads CSARRRGAQPQHF. CDR3 coding DNA: TGCAGTGCTAGGCGGAGGGGGGCTCAGCCCCAGCATTTT.

This clonotype was seen at least ten times. The rearrangement links TRBV4-2 to TRBJ2-3; perhaps TRBD2 as D (6 bases). Germline CDR1 is LGHNA and CDR2 is YNFKEQ. The CDR3 loop spans 17 amino acids. Trimming took off 4 bases at V and 2 bases at J, with 19 bases between the two ends. The CDR3 DNA sequence: TGTGCCAGCAGCCCCCCCACCGGGACTCTAAACACAGATACGCAGTATTTT. Protein sequence: CASSPPTGTLNTDTQYF.

This clonotype was detected many times. The chain is built from TRBV28 and TRBJ1-1; D is unclear. The germline gives CDR1 MDHEN, CDR2 SYDVKM. The CDR3 covers 15 residues. V lost 3 bases and J lost 1, with 12 bases in between. As DNA, the CDR3 is TGTGCCAGCAGTTTGGCGGGGAGATGGAACACTGAAGCTTTCTTT. Translating it yields CASSLAGRWNTEAFF.

This clonotype showed up many times. The chain carries TRBV5-1 and TRBJ2-7; D may match TRBD1 or TRBD2 (5 bases each). In germline, CDR1 is SGHRS, CDR2 YFSETQ. V was shortened by 0 bases and J by 0 bases, with 10 bases between the two germline ends. The CDR3 runs 15 residues. This CDR3 reads CASSLASGTSYEQYF. The CDR3, as DNA: TGCGCCAGCAGCTTGGCTTCAGGGACCTCCTACGAGCAGTACTTC.

This clonotype was detected many times. The chain carries TRBV5-1 and TRBJ2-1; D gene ambiguous. Trimming cost V 4 bases and J 3 bases, with 17 bases left between them. CDR3 length: 16 residues. Germline-derived CDR1 and CDR2 are SGHRS and YFSETQ. The DNA of the CDR3 is TGCGCCAGCAGCGCTAGATTGGGCCCCCTCTACAATGAGCAGTTCTTC. Translating gives CASSARLGPLYNEQFF.

This clonotype was detected a few times. The chain combines TRBV19 with TRBJ2-3, with TRBD2 identical over 10 bases. Unmatched junction bases numbered 5, after V lost 3 bases and J lost 2 bases. Germline V gene data show CDR1 as LNHDA and CDR2 as SQIVND (reference sequence). The CDR3 has 16 amino acids. The CDR3 DNA follows: TGTGCCAGTAGTATGAACCTAGCGGGAGTCACAGATACGCAGTATTTT. It is translated as CASSMNLAGVTDTQYF.